The clone carrying this T cell receptor beta chain was seen just once. While infection was still active, Seattle patients were enrolled and then followed longitudinally. The data were taken from a study of blood T cell repertoires in COVID-19. Study-level background: COVID-19 samples from acute and convalescent phases originated in the United States, Italy and Spain. In each case, the material was cDNA or gDNA derived from T cells, B-cell-depleted T cells, or PBMCs.

Original analysis: Reference gene primer amplification gave nucleated cell count estimates. Repertoires were generated with immunoSEQ multiplex PCR, while TCRdb's copy carries only in-frame clones and drops some. That table gives V, J and clone size, and the DNA gave D and trimming. The sample contains 270,000 or so clones, roughly 83% of which appear only once. Germline V gives CDR1 MNHEY, CDR2 SMNVEV (reference sequence). There are 15 residues in the CDR3. Trimming pared 2 bases from V and 2 bases from J, leaving 7 bases between. Input material: peripheral blood. The rearrangement links TRBV27 to TRBJ1-6; D unresolved. The origin of this receptor is a human donor with COVID-19, enrolled during active disease. The donor label of this sample is uncertain. CDR3 loop: CASSLAGTYNSPLHF. The CDR3 DNA reads as TGTGCCAGCAGTTTAGCGGGGACCTATAATTCACCCCTCCACTTT.